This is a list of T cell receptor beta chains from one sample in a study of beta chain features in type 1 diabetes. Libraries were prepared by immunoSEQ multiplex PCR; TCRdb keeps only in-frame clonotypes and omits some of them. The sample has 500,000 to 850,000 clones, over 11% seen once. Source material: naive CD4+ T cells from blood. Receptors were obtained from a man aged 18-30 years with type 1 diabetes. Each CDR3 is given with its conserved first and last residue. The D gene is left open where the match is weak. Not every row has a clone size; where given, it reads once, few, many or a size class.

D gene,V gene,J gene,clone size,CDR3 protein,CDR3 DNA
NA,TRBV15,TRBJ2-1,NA,CATSRAANEQFF,TGTGCCACCAGCAGAGCCGCCAATGAGCAGTTCTTC
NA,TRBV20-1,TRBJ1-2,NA,CSARPSYGYTF,TGCAGTGCTAGACCTTCCTATGGCTACACCTTC
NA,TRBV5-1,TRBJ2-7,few,CASSLVLEGAYEQYF,TGCGCCAGCAGCTTGGTACTGGAAGGGGCCTACGAGCAGTACTTC
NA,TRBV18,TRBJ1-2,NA,CASSPGGNYGYTF,TGTGCCAGCTCACCTGGGGGGAACTATGGCTACACCTTC
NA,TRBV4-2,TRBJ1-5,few,CASSQDGAGNQPQHF,TGTGCCAGCAGCCAAGATGGGGCAGGGAATCAGCCCCAGCATTTT
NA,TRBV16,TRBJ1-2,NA,CASSQSAGSNYGYTF,TGTGCCAGCAGCCAATCTGCTGGGTCTAACTATGGCTACACCTTC
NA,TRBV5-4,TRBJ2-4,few,CASSTLGAAKNIQYF,TGTGCCAGCAGCACCCTAGGTGCAGCCAAAAACATTCAGTACTTC
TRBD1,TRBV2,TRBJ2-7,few,CASRKGQGPYEQYF,TGTGCCAGCAGGAAGGGACAGGGCCCCTACGAGCAGTACTTC
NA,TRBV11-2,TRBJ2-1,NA,CASSLVPGSEQFF,TGTGCCAGCAGCTTAGTTCCAGGTTCGGAGCAGTTCTTC
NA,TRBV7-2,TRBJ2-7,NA,CASSPLSGAIADEQYF,TGTGCCAGCAGCCCTCTCAGCGGCGCAATAGCTGACGAGCAGTACTTC
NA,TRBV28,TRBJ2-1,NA,CASSSSGSSYNEQFF,TGTGCCAGCAGTTCCTCAGGGAGCTCCTACAATGAGCAGTTCTTC
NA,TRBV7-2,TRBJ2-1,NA,CASSLAGIYNEQFF,TGTGCCAGCAGCTTAGCGGGGATCTACAATGAGCAGTTCTTC
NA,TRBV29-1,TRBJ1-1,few,CSVVPYLNTEAFF,TGCAGCGTTGTCCCATATTTGAACACTGAAGCTTTCTTT
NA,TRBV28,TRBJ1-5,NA,CASSQGFNQPQHF,TGTGCCAGCAGTCAGGGATTCAATCAGCCCCAGCATTTT
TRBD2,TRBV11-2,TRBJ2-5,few,CASSLGLAGREETQYF,TGTGCCAGCAGCTTGGGGCTAGCGGGTAGGGAAGAGACCCAGTACTTC
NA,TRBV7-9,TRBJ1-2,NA,CAVQHPNYGYTF,TGTGCCGTACAACACCCGAACTATGGCTACACCTTC
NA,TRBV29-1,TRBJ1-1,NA,CSVELQGNTEAFF,TGCAGCGTTGAGTTGCAGGGGAACACTGAAGCTTTCTTT
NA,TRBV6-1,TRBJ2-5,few,CASSEARDRETQYF,TGTGCCAGCAGTGAGGCCAGGGATAGGGAGACCCAGTACTTC
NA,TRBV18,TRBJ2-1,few,CASSPESYNEQFF,TGTGCCAGCTCACCGGAATCCTACAATGAGCAGTTCTTC
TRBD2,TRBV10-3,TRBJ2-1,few,CAISRTSGDNEQFF,TGTGCCATCAGCAGGACTAGCGGGGACAATGAGCAGTTCTTC
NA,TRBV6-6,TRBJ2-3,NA,CASRGQISLGTDTQYF,TGTGCCAGCAGAGGTCAAATCTCACTAGGCACAGATACGCAGTATTTT
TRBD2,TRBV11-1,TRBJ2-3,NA,CASSLGSSGGSDTQYF,TGTGCCAGCAGCTTGGGATCCAGCGGGGGTTCGGATACGCAGTATTTT
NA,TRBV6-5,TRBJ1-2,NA,CASSYSLQRGYGYTF,TGTGCCAGCAGTTACTCGTTACAACGGGGCTATGGCTACACCTTC
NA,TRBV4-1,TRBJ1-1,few,CASRRGVDTEAFF,TGCGCCAGCAGACGAGGGGTGGACACTGAAGCTTTCTTT
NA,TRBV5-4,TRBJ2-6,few,CASSLSQGRANVLTF,TGTGCCAGCAGCTTGTCCCAGGGGAGGGCCAACGTCCTGACTTTC
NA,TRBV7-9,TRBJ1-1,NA,CASSLTVEAFF,TGTGCCAGCAGCTTGACAGTTGAAGCTTTCTTT
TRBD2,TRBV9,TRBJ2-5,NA,CASSVPNLSGKETQYF,TGTGCCAGCAGCGTCCCCAACCTTAGCGGGAAAGAGACCCAGTACTTC
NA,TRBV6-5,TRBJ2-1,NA,CATSRGDSYNEQFF,TGTGCCACCTCGAGGGGCGACTCCTACAATGAGCAGTTCTTC
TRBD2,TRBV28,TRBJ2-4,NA,CASSHLRTSGRRAKNIQYF,TGTGCCAGCAGTCATCTTAGGACTAGCGGGAGGAGAGCCAAAAACATTCAGTACTTC
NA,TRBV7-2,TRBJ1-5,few,CASTNRQGGEPQHF,TGTGCCAGCACCAATCGGCAGGGAGGAGAGCCCCAGCATTTT
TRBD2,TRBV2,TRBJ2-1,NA,CASRLAEEQFF,TGTGCCAGCAGACTAGCGGAGGAGCAGTTCTTC
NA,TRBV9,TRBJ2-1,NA,CASSPMYNEQFF,TGTGCCAGCAGCCCCATGTACAATGAGCAGTTCTTC
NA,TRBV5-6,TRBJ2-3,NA,CASSLIAGKSTDTQYF,TGTGCCAGCAGCTTGATCGCCGGGAAGAGCACAGATACGCAGTATTTT
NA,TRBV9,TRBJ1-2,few,CASGQDTVNYGYTF,TGTGCCAGCGGCCAAGATACAGTTAACTATGGCTACACCTTC
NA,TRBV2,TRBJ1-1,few,CASSDRGSVTEAFF,TGTGCCAGCAGTGACCGGGGATCGGTCACTGAAGCTTTCTTT
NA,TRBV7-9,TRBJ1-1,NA,CASSNQGNTEAFF,TGTGCCAGCAGCAATCAGGGGAACACTGAAGCTTTCTTT
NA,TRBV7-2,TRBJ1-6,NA,CASSSLTGNIYSPLHF,TGTGCCAGCAGCTCCCTGACGGGGAACATTTATTCACCCCTCCACTTT
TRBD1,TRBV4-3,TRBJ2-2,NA,CASSQASSRQGVTGELFF,TGCGCCAGCAGCCAAGCCTCATCGAGACAGGGGGTCACCGGGGAGCTGTTTTTT
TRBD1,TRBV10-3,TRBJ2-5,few,CAISVPSGTGLQETQYF,TGTGCCATCAGTGTCCCAAGCGGGACAGGGCTACAAGAGACCCAGTACTTC
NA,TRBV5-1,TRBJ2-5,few,CASSLSPGARETQYF,TGCGCCAGCAGCCTGAGCCCGGGGGCTCGGGAGACCCAGTACTTC
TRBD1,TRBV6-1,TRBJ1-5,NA,CASSAQGQGSWSQPQHF,TGTGCCAGCAGTGCCCAGGGACAGGGAAGCTGGAGTCAGCCCCAGCATTTT
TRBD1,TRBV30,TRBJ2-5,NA,CAWSLQGPETQYF,TGTGCCTGGAGTTTACAGGGGCCAGAGACCCAGTACTTC
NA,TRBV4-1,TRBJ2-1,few,CASSPGPRERDEQFF,TGCGCCAGCAGCCCGGGACCCCGGGAGCGGGATGAGCAGTTCTTC
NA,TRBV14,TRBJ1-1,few,CASSQDRGRAFF,TGTGCCAGCAGCCAAGATAGGGGCCGAGCTTTCTTT
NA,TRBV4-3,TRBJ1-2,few,CASRAAGTYGYTF,TGCGCCAGCAGGGCGGCAGGGACCTATGGCTACACCTTC
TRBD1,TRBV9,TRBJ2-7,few,CASSAGQGVHEQYF,TGTGCCAGCAGCGCGGGACAGGGGGTCCACGAGCAGTACTTC
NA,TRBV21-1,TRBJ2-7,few,CAIGRGQGEYEQYF,TGTGCCATCGGTCGGGGACAGGGGGAGTACGAGCAGTACTTC
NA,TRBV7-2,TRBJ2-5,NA,CASRRTVDQETQYF,TGTGCCAGCAGAAGGACTGTTGACCAAGAGACCCAGTACTTC